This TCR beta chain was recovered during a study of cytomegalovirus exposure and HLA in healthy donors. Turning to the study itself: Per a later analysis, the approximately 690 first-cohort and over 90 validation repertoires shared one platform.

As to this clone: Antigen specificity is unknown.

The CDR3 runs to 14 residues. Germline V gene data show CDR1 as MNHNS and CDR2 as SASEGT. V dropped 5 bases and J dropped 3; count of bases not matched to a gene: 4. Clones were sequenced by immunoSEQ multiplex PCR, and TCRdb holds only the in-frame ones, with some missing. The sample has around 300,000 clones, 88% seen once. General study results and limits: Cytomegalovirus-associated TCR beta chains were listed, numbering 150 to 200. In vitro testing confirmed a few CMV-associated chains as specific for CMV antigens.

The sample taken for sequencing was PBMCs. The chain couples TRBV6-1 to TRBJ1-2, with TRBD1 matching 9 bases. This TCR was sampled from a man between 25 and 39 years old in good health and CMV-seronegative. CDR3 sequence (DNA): TGTGCCAGCAGTAACGGACAGGGGTACTATGGCTACACCTTC. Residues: CASSNGQGYYGYTF.